These 25 T cell receptor beta chains came from one sample sequenced in a study of blood T cell repertoires in COVID-19. Profiling relied on immunoSEQ multiplex PCR, and the TCRdb table lists in-frame clones only, not all of them. The sample comprises some 170,000 clones, roughly 89% of which are singletons, and roughly 1.4% rests with the top ten. The sample was peripheral blood. The origin of the receptors is a woman in her fifties or sixties with acute or convalescent COVID-19.

The V gene is TRBV11-3, the J gene TRBJ2-2; 7 bases match TRBD2. CDR3 length equals 16 residues. Germline V gene lookup returns CDR1 SGHNT and CDR2 YENEEA. Losses at the gene ends were 5 bases for V and 4 bases for J; bases not matched to a gene: 10. CDR3 residues: CASSPRDSGGTGELFF. In DNA, the CDR3 is TGTGCCAGCAGCCCCCGGGACTCGGGGGGCACCGGGGAGCTGTTTTTT.

The CDR3 loop is CASSLGQGPNEQYF. DNA for the CDR3: TGTGCCAGCAGCCTAGGACAGGGTCCCAACGAGCAGTACTTC. The V gene is TRBV7-9, the J gene TRBJ2-7, with 8 bases fitting TRBD1. V lost 5 bases and J lost 5; bases outside the gene matches: 8. This CDR3 comprises 14 residues. Per germline, CDR1 SEHNR and CDR2 FQNEAQ (reference sequence).

This sequence joins TRBV5-1 and TRBJ1-4; possible D gene TRBD1, 5 bases. V lost 3 bases and J 4 bases, leaving 10 bases between the germline ends. The CDR3 is 14 amino acids. Germline CDR1 reads SGHRS; CDR2 reads YFSETQ. The CDR3 DNA follows: TGCGCCAGCAGCTCCGGACACAATAATGAAAAACTGTTTTTT. Residues: CASSSGHNNEKLFF.

The chain carries TRBV5-6 and TRBJ1-1, with D perhaps TRBD1 (6 bases). V shed 1 base and J shed 3 bases, with 13 bases lying between them. CDR1 is SGHDT, CDR2 YYEEEE, per germline. The CDR3 sequence is 15 residues long. The CDR3 nucleotides read TGTGCCAGCAGCTTGAGAACAGGGTGGTACACTGAAGCTTTCTTT. Translated: CASSLRTGWYTEAFF.

This chain joins TRBV29-1 and TRBJ2-1; TRBD2 might be the D (7 bases). Germline V lookup: CDR1 SQVTM, CDR2 ANQGSEA. This CDR3 comprises 15 residues. Trimming cost V 0 bases and J 8 bases, with 17 bases left between them. CDR3 loop: CSVEDRGGLRDEQFF. For the CDR3, the DNA is TGCAGCGTTGAAGATCGCGGGGGCTTGCGGGATGAGCAGTTCTTC.

The J gene is TRBJ1-4, the V gene TRBV7-9, with 7 nucleotides matching TRBD1. CDR1 SEHNR and CDR2 FQNEAQ come from the germline V gene (reference sequence). V lost 3 bases and J lost 4; bases outside the gene matches: 5. CDR3 length equals 15 residues. The CDR3 region is CASSLVRGLNEKLFF. The CDR3 coding sequence is TGTGCCAGCAGCTTGGTGAGGGGGCTTAATGAAAAACTGTTTTTT.

This chain links TRBV4-3 with TRBJ1-4, with 9 bases identical to TRBD1. The CDR3 spans 14 residues. With V trimmed by 8 bases and J by 4 bases, 5 bases remained unmatched. CDR1 is LGHNA and CDR2 is YSLEER in the germline V gene. CDR3 sequence: CASGGQGLNEKLFF. The CDR3 nucleotides are TGCGCCAGCGGGGGACAGGGCCTTAATGAAAAACTGTTTTTT.

The chain couples TRBV9 to TRBJ2-3; D is possibly TRBD2 (6 bases). Germline V lookup: CDR1 SGDLS, CDR2 YYNGEE. The CDR3 totals 15 residues. V was pared by 4 bases and J by 6 bases, with 18 bases between. The CDR3 nucleotides read TGTGCCAGCAGCCCAAGCGGGCAGTTCGCCGATACGCAGTATTTT. Protein product: CASSPSGQFADTQYF.

A single count supports this clone. The V gene is TRBV7-6, the J gene TRBJ2-5; 13 bases map to TRBD2. The CDR3 is 15 residues long. V dropped 9 bases and J dropped 5; count of bases not matched to a gene: 9. CDR1 and CDR2 from the germline V gene are SGHVS and FNYEAQ. CDR3 amino acids: CASSSGTSGVETQYF. The CDR3 DNA reads as TGTGCCAGTTCCTCGGGGACTAGCGGGGTGGAGACCCAGTACTTC.

This clone was detected a few times. The chain carries TRBV19 and TRBJ1-2; no reliable D call. Germline V lookup: CDR1 LNHDA, CDR2 SQIVND (reference sequence). This CDR3 has 13 residues. The ends were cut back, 0 bases at V and 4 bases at J, with 6 bases in the middle. The CDR3 nucleotides are TGTGCCAGTAGTATAGAAGGCGGCTATGGCTACACCTTC. It specifies CASSIEGGYGYTF.

The J gene is TRBJ2-2, the V gene TRBV27, with 14 bases that match TRBD2. After removal of 3 bases from V and 3 bases from J, the junction contained 9 bases not matched to a gene. This CDR3 region has 19 residues. From germline, CDR1 is MNHEY and CDR2 SMNVEV (reference sequence). CDR3 protein: CASSFLTSGGASDTGELFF. The CDR3, as DNA: TGTGCCAGCAGTTTCCTGACTAGCGGGGGGGCCTCCGACACCGGGGAGCTGTTTTTT.

As concerns this clone: Different DNA sequences within this sample yield the same CDR3. The chain carries TRBV5-1 and TRBJ1-1; the D is unclear. Germline V gene lookup returns CDR1 SGHRS and CDR2 YFSETQ. The CDR3 has 13 amino acids. V was trimmed by 4 bases and J by 1 base, leaving 8 bases between them. The CDR3 DNA reads TGCGCCAGCAGCCTCGCGGGGAACACTGAAGCTTTCTTT. Translation: CASSLAGNTEAFF.

This rearrangement joins TRBV9 to TRBJ1-1, with 8 bases lining up with TRBD1. The V segment lost 6 bases and the J segment 1 base; nucleotides outside the gene matches: 11. Germline V lookup: CDR1 SGDLS, CDR2 YYNGEE. This CDR3 contains 16 residues. CDR3 in amino acids: CASTFLPQGANTEAFF. The CDR3, as DNA: TGTGCCAGCACCTTTTTACCGCAGGGGGCGAACACTGAAGCTTTCTTT.

This clone showed up just once. The gene calls are TRBV10-3 and TRBJ2-2; TRBD1 agrees at 9 bases. V trimming: 3 bases; J trimming: 0 bases; junction bases outside the gene matches: 14. CDR1 is ENHRY and CDR2 is SYGVKD in the germline V gene. This CDR3 region has 20 residues. The CDR3 region has the DNA TGTGCCATCAGTGACCCGGCCCGGACAGGGGCAAGAACGAACACCGGGGAGCTGTTTTTT. It is translated as CAISDPARTGARTNTGELFF.

V usage is TRBV19 and J usage is TRBJ2-7, with 9 bases identical to TRBD1. Germline lookup yields CDR1 LNHDA and CDR2 SQIVND (reference sequence). The CDR3 has 14 amino acids. V shed 4 bases and J 2 bases; nucleotides not matched to a gene: 3. This CDR3 reads CASSRGTGPYEQYF. Written as DNA, the CDR3 is TGTGCCAGTAGTAGGGGGACAGGGCCCTACGAGCAGTACTTC.

In DNA, the CDR3 is TGTGCCAGCAGTTACCGCGGGAGACAGGCCTACGAGCAGTACTTC. Translated: CASSYRGRQAYEQYF. J is TRBJ2-7 and V is TRBV6-2 or TRBV6-3; TRBD2 might be the D (7 bases). This CDR3 region has 15 residues. Germline assignment: CDR1 MNHEY and CDR2 SVGEGT. V lost 2 bases and J lost 2, with 13 bases in between.

This chain uses TRBV5-6 with TRBJ1-3; D is perhaps TRBD1 (6 bases). Germline assignment: CDR1 SGHDT and CDR2 YYEEEE. V shed 5 bases and J shed 2 bases, with 11 bases lying between them. The CDR3 totals 14 residues. The CDR3 spells CASSGNRAGNTIYF. The DNA of the CDR3 is TGTGCCAGCAGTGGGAACAGGGCTGGAAACACCATATATTTT. Full variable domain (remainder filled in from reference TRBV5-6 and TRBJ1-3): DAGVTQSPTHLIKTRGQQVTLRCSPKSGHDTVSWYQQALGQGPQFIFQYYEEEERQRGNFPDRFSGHQFPNYSSELNVNALLLGDSALYLCASSGNRAGNTIYFGEGSWLTVV.

The chain couples TRBV12-3 or TRBV12-4 to TRBJ1-2; 10 nucleotides align to TRBD1. The length of the CDR3 is 13 residues. The V and J ends lost 7 bases and 4 bases, in that order; junction bases with no gene match: 3. CDR3 residues: CASMTGGAYGYTF. In DNA form, the CDR3 reads TGTGCCAGCATGACAGGGGGCGCCTATGGCTACACCTTC.

This chain connects TRBV7-9 to TRBJ1-5; 9 nucleotides line up with TRBD1. Germline V CDR1 and CDR2: SEHNR, FQNEAQ (reference sequence). This CDR3 is 15 amino acids long. V was clipped by 5 bases and J by 7 bases; unmatched bases: 9. The CDR3 spells CASSTGTGGFQPQHF. The CDR3 coding sequence is TGTGCCAGCAGCACCGGTACAGGGGGCTTCCAGCCCCAGCATTTT.

J is TRBJ2-3 and V is TRBV6-5; 11 bases line up with TRBD2. From germline, CDR1 is MNHEY and CDR2 SVGAGI. Trimming cost V 6 bases and J 2 bases; bases outside gene matches: 4. This CDR3 region has 15 residues. The CDR3, as DNA: TGTGCCAGCAGATGGGGACTAGCGGACACAGATACGCAGTATTTT. This gives the protein CASRWGLADTDTQYF.

The V and J genes are TRBV7-9 and TRBJ2-7; D not resolved. The CDR3 sequence is 16 residues long. The V and J ends lost 1 base and 0 bases respectively, with 13 bases between them. Germline values: CDR1 SEHNR, CDR2 FQNEAQ (reference sequence). In DNA form, the CDR3 reads TGTGCCAGCAGCTTAGTTTCAGGCAGATCCTCCTACGAGCAGTACTTC. It translates to CASSLVSGRSSYEQYF.

The chain joins TRBV11-2 to TRBJ2-5, with a possible D match to TRBD2 (6 bases). Germline CDR1 is SGHAT and CDR2 is FQNNGV. Trimming took 5 bases from V and 5 from J, leaving 21 bases between them. The CDR3 runs 16 residues. CDR3 residues: CASSLGGSQGMETQYF. The CDR3 region has the DNA TGTGCCAGCAGCCTGGGAGGCTCCCAGGGAATGGAGACCCAGTACTTC.

Only a few counts were recorded for this clone. This sequence joins TRBV9 and TRBJ2-5, with 11 bases identical to TRBD2. J was trimmed by 1 base and V by 0 bases; bases with no gene match: 14. The CDR3 consists of 20 residues. Germline V gene sequence: CDR1 SGDLS, CDR2 YYNGEE. The DNA for the CDR3 is TGTGCCAGCAGCGTAGTAGGAGGGGGCCCGGGACTAGCGGCCCAAGAGACCCAGTACTTC. Amino acids: CASSVVGGGPGLAAQETQYF.

The chain employs TRBV21-1 and TRBJ1-1; the table's TRBD1 call for D was not verified on the DNA. TRBV21-1 corresponds to a pseudogene. The CDR3 runs 13 residues. CDR3 protein: CASSGPGNTEAFF. The CDR3 nucleotides read TGTGCCAGCAGCGGGCCCGGGAACACTGAAGCTTTCTTT.

This clone was observed a few times. The chain joins TRBV6-2 or TRBV6-3 to TRBJ1-5; TRBD1 matches 7 bases. There are 15 residues in the CDR3. With V trimmed by 2 bases and J by 5 bases, 6 bases remained unmatched. Germline CDR1 reads MNHEY; CDR2 reads SVGEGT. The DNA of the CDR3 is TGTGCCAGCAGTTACACGGACAGGCCCTATCAGCCCCAGCATTTT. Protein sequence: CASSYTDRPYQPQHF.